The rows below give T cell receptor beta chains drawn from one sample of a study of cytomegalovirus exposure and HLA in healthy donors. Using immunoSEQ multiplex PCR, the repertoire was profiled, and TCRdb retains in-frame clones only, with some absent. This sample has around 140,000 clones, with over 60% found just once. Material: PBMCs. The receptors stem from a woman in her sixties in good health and CMV-seronegative. Both conserved end residues are part of each CDR3. A D gene is named only where the DNA matches it firmly. Clone size is shown for a subset of rows, as once, few, many or a class of expanded clone.

TRBD2	TRBJ2-5	-	19	TRBV18	CASSPGLAGAQGLTETQYF	TGTGCCAGCTCACCCGGACTAGCGGGGGCGCAGGGTCTTACAGAGACCCAGTACTTC
-	TRBJ1-6	-	14	TRBV27	CASSLLQYNSPLHF	TGTGCCAGCAGTTTATTACAGTATAATTCACCCCTCCACTTT
-	TRBJ2-2	-	15	TRBV5-4	CASSLQVANTGELFF	TGTGCCAGCAGCTTACAGGTAGCGAACACCGGGGAGCTGTTTTTT
TRBD1	TRBJ1-5	-	17	TRBV19	CASSIPPDRGWSQPQHF	TGTGCCAGTAGTATCCCCCCCGACAGGGGATGGAGCCAGCCCCAGCATTTT
-	TRBJ1-2	-	16	TRBV2	CASSDTGWEGNYGYTF	TGTGCCAGCAGTGATACGGGGTGGGAGGGGAACTATGGCTACACCTTC
TRBD2	TRBJ2-3	-	17	TRBV23-1	CASSQSGAGGLGDTQYF	TGCGCCAGCAGTCAATCGGGAGCGGGAGGCCTGGGAGATACGCAGTATTTT
-	TRBJ1-3	-	17	TRBV5-3	CARRSKRGGRRGNTIYF	TGTGCCAGAAGATCCAAAAGGGGGGGGAGGAGAGGAAACACCATATATTTT
TRBD2	TRBJ2-7	-	14	TRBV11-2	CASRQPGTRSEQYF	TGTGCCAGCAGACAACCCGGGACTAGGTCCGAGCAGTACTTC
-	TRBJ2-1	-	14	TRBV29-1	CSVVSPGPLGEQFF	TGCAGCGTTGTAAGCCCAGGCCCCTTGGGTGAGCAGTTCTTC
-	TRBJ2-1	few	13	TRBV9	CASSVDVSNEQFF	TGTGCCAGCAGCGTAGATGTCAGCAATGAGCAGTTCTTC
-	TRBJ2-3	-	16	TRBV5-1	CASSLGLAVYTDTQYF	TGCGCCAGCAGCTTGGGCCTAGCTGTCTACACAGATACGCAGTATTTT
-	TRBJ2-7	once	15	TRBV2	CASSEMGQLPYEQYF	TGTGCCAGCAGTGAAATGGGACAACTCCCCTACGAGCAGTACTTC
-	TRBJ2-2	-	16	TRBV28	CASSLSSGMNTGELFF	TGTGCCAGCAGTTTATCGTCAGGGATGAACACCGGGGAGCTGTTTTTT
-	TRBJ1-1	-	16	TRBV9	CASSVVSGRGITEAFF	TGTGCCAGCAGCGTAGTGTCGGGGAGGGGGATCACTGAAGCTTTCTTT
TRBD2	TRBJ2-7	few	15	TRBV19	CASSLEAGVRYEQYF	TGTGCCAGTAGTTTGGAGGCGGGAGTTCGCTACGAGCAGTACTTC
TRBD2	TRBJ2-3	-	15	TRBV5-1	CASSLQAGWSDTQYF	TGCGCCAGCAGCTTGCAAGCGGGGTGGTCAGATACGCAGTATTTT
-	TRBJ1-3	-	13	TRBV2	CATNSGAGNTIYF	TGTGCCACCAATTCAGGCGCCGGAAACACCATATATTTT
TRBD1	TRBJ2-7	-	13	TRBV28	CASSPNRGYEQYF	TGTGCCAGCAGCCCAAACAGGGGCTACGAGCAGTACTTC
TRBD2	TRBJ2-2	-	15	TRBV5-1	CATARLARNTGELFF	TGCGCAACAGCCCGACTAGCTCGGAACACCGGGGAGCTGTTTTTT
TRBD1	TRBJ2-3	once	15	TRBV5-4	CASSLDRGPTDTQYF	TGTGCCAGCAGCTTGGACAGGGGCCCAACAGATACGCAGTATTTT
-	TRBJ2-3	-	14	TRBV2	CASTAGTSTDTQYF	TGTGCCAGCACCGCCGGGACTAGCACAGATACGCAGTATTTT
-	TRBJ1-3	-	12	TRBV29-1	CSVLSSGNTIYF	TGCAGCGTTCTCAGCTCTGGAAACACCATATATTTT
TRBD1	TRBJ2-1	-	15	TRBV5-1	CASSQGQGFYNEQFF	TGCGCCAGCAGCCAGGGACAGGGGTTCTACAATGAGCAGTTCTTC
TRBD2	TRBJ2-1	-	18	TRBV5-1	CASSAGSGGGPSYNEQFF	TGCGCCAGCAGCGCTGGGTCGGGCGGGGGGCCCTCCTACAATGAGCAGTTCTTC
-	TRBJ1-5	-	16	TRBV7-9	CASSLGGPRADQPQHF	TGTGCCAGCAGCTTAGGGGGCCCCAGGGCTGATCAGCCCCAGCATTTT
TRBD1	TRBJ2-3	-	15	TRBV2	CASGRQGRSTDTQYF	TGTGCCAGCGGGCGACAGGGGAGGAGCACAGATACGCAGTATTTT